These 27 T cell receptor beta chains came from one sample sequenced in a study of immune characterization of retroperitoneal liposarcoma. A single record per CDR3 protein comes from TCRdb applying MiXCR to the PCR reads. The data hold around 13,000 distinct CDR3 sequences, with 47% observed a single time. The material sequenced was tumor tissue. All receptors come from a female donor with retroperitoneal liposarcoma.

The J gene is TRBJ2-4, the V gene TRBV6-5; D ambiguous. The J call is doubtful: the DNA matches TRBJ2-5 better. Germline-derived CDR1 and CDR2 are MNHEY and SVGAGI. The CDR3 has 12 amino acids. CDR3 loop: CASSDHDRTQYF. The CDR3 DNA is TGTGCCAGCAGTGACCACGACCGGACCCAGTACTTC.

This clonotype has a handful of counts. The J gene is TRBJ2-4, the V gene TRBV6-4; TRBD2 matches 16 bases. The V segment lost 6 bases and the J segment 13 bases; nucleotides outside the gene matches: 12. The CDR3 contains 16 residues. CDR1 is MRHNA, CDR2 SNTAGT, per germline. The CDR3 region has the DNA TGTGCCAGCAGCCGGGGACTAGCGGGAGGGCCGGGTGAGCAGTACTTC. It yields the protein CASSRGLAGGPGEQYF.

The chain is built from TRBV27 and TRBJ2-2, with TRBD1 identical over 7 bases. CDR3 length: 16 residues. CDR1 and CDR2 (germline): MNHEY, SMNVEV (reference sequence). V shed 2 bases and J 2 bases; nucleotides not matched to a gene: 5. The CDR3 DNA is TGTGCCAGCAGTTTAAGAGGGGGCGTAAACACCGGGGAGCTGTTTTTT. This codes for CASSLRGGVNTGELFF.

This rearrangement joins TRBV7-8 to TRBJ1-1, with D tentatively TRBD1 (5 bases). The CDR3 is 14 amino acids. The germline V gene has CDR1 SGHVS and CDR2 FQNEAQ. V was shortened by 0 bases and J by 9 bases, with 14 bases between the two germline ends. Written as DNA, the CDR3 is TGTGCCAGCAGCTTAGCGACAGTCGGGGCACAAGCTTTCTTT. Protein: CASSLATVGAQAFF.

The V and J genes are TRBV27 and TRBJ1-2; 7 nucleotides match TRBD1. This CDR3 region has 12 residues. V lost 10 bases and J lost 7; bases outside the gene matches: 9. Germline loops: CDR1 MNHEY, CDR2 SMNVEV (reference sequence). CDR3 loop: CATQGGRGGYTF. The CDR3 bases are TGTGCCACCCAGGGGGGTAGGGGTGGCTACACCTTC.

This clonotype was picked up many times. The V and J genes are TRBV27 and TRBJ2-5; D perhaps matches TRBD1 (6 bases). Germline CDR1 and CDR2: MNHEY and SMNVEV (reference sequence). The CDR3 totals 15 residues. V gave up 7 bases and J gave up 11 bases, with 26 bases separating them. The CDR3 is CASMVSRGGLNEQYF. CDR3 nucleotides: TGTGCCAGCATGGTCTCCAGGGGTGGTCTCAATGAGCAGTACTTC.

The V gene is TRBV6-5, the J gene TRBJ2-1, with no clear D. V lost 2 bases and J 4 bases, leaving 9 bases between the germline ends. CDR3 size: 14 residues. Germline assignment: CDR1 MNHEY and CDR2 SVGAGI. DNA of the CDR3: TGTGCCAGCAGTTACGGGGTGGATTACAATGAGCAGTTCTTC. This codes for CASSYGVDYNEQFF.

This clonotype was seen more than once but under ten times. This chain connects TRBV7-8 to TRBJ2-1; perhaps TRBD1 as D (5 bases). CDR1 is SGHVS, CDR2 FQNEAQ, per germline. The CDR3 has 19 residues. Trimming removed 2 bases at V and 13 bases at J, with 33 bases between. This CDR3 is CASSLSRRVTVLVSETQFF. In DNA form, the CDR3 reads TGTGCCAGCAGCTTAAGTCGCAGGGTGACCGTTTTGGTTAGTGAGACCCAGTTCTTC.

Only a few counts were recorded for this clonotype. This chain links TRBV7-2 with TRBJ1-2, with D unresolved. Germline CDR1 reads SGHTA; CDR2 reads FQGNSA. The CDR3 spans 15 residues. Trimming removed 1 base at V and 8 bases at J, with 17 bases between. The CDR3 nucleotides are TGTGCCAGCAGCTTAGAGACGGAAGGGCTTCGCGGCTACACCTTC. Translated: CASSLETEGLRGYTF.

The table lists this clonotype with a few counts. The CDR3 protein is CASGVSSYNEQFF. The CDR3 region has the DNA TGTGCCAGCGGGGTGAGCTCCTACAATGAGCAGTTCTTC. The V gene is TRBV12-3 or TRBV12-4, the J gene TRBJ2-1, with D uncertain. V was trimmed by 8 bases and J by 0 bases, leaving 8 bases between them. This CDR3 is built from 13 residues.

The rearrangement joins TRBV6-5 to TRBJ2-5; 9 bases match TRBD1. The better agreement between TRBJ2-1 and the DNA end casts doubt on the J call. CDR3 size: 16 residues. Germline V lookup: CDR1 MNHEY, CDR2 SVGAGI. CDR3 DNA sequence: TGTGCCAGCAGTGAATCCTCCGGGACAGGGAACGACGAGCAGTTCTTC. It codes for CASSESSGTGNDEQFF.

The gene calls are TRBV6-1 and TRBJ2-4; 8 bases align to TRBD1. The J call may be wrong; the DNA end is better matched by TRBJ2-7. The CDR3 has 15 residues. From germline, CDR1 is MNHNS and CDR2 SASEGT. Written as DNA, the CDR3 is TGTGCCAGCAGTCTGACCCGACAGGGGCCCTACGAGCAGTACTTC. Translation: CASSLTRQGPYEQYF.

The chain carries TRBV27 and TRBJ2-1, with D unclear. With 3 bases removed from V and 2 bases from J, the gap between germline ends came to 11 bases. CDR1 is MNHEY and CDR2 is SMNVEV in the germline V gene (reference sequence). CDR3 length equals 15 residues. The CDR3, as DNA: TGTGCCAGCAGTTTTGGTGGGATGACCTACAATGAGCAGTTCTTC. It is translated as CASSFGGMTYNEQFF.

This clonotype is medium-sized within its sample. A clone one base away is much larger, so this may be a read error. The chain carries TRBV6-5 and TRBJ2-1, with 10 positions matching TRBD2. The better agreement between TRBJ2-7 and the DNA end casts doubt on the J call. Germline V gene data show CDR1 as MNHEY and CDR2 as SVGAGI. The CDR3 has 18 amino acids. The CDR3 loop reads CASSYQGDKAGGGNEQYF. The DNA for the CDR3 is TGTGCCAGCAGTTACCAGGGGGATAAAGCGGGGGGGGGCAATGAGCAGTACTTC.

This clonotype has a single count. The rearrangement links TRBV28 to TRBJ2-1; D gene uncertain. The germline gives CDR1 MDHEN, CDR2 SYDVKM. V was shortened by 6 bases and J by 4 bases, with 16 bases between the two germline ends. The CDR3 extends over 15 amino acids. This CDR3 is CASSQTKKGYNEQFF. In DNA form, the CDR3 reads TGTGCCAGCAGCCAGACAAAAAAGGGATACAATGAGCAGTTCTTC.

In this sample, this clonotype turned up a few times. The chain recombines TRBV7-6 with TRBJ1-1, with D possibly TRBD1 on 6 matching bases. Germline V CDR1 and CDR2: SGHVS, FNYEAQ. The CDR3 covers 15 residues. The ends were cut back, 5 bases at V and 0 bases at J, with 13 bases in the middle. For the CDR3, the DNA is TGTGCCAGCAGCGAGGGACACCTCATGAACACTGAAGCTTTCTTT. This encodes CASSEGHLMNTEAFF.

This clonotype was found once. The rearrangement uses TRBV6-1 and TRBJ2-6; TRBD2 might be the D (6 bases). Germline V gene data show CDR1 as MNHNS and CDR2 as SASEGT. This CDR3 spans 17 amino acids. Trimming shortened V by 6 bases and J by 4 bases, and 19 bases separated the two germline ends. The CDR3 region has the DNA TGTGCCAGCAGGGTCGTTGGGACTCTCTCCGGGGCCAACGTCCTGACTTTC. This codes for CASRVVGTLSGANVLTF.

This clonotype was observed many times. The chain recombines TRBV10-2 with TRBJ1-3, with TRBD1 as a possible D gene (6 bases). Trimming left V 0 bases short and J 4 bases short, with 10 bases between. The CDR3 extends over 15 amino acids. The V gene's germline CDR1 is WSHSY and CDR2 SAAADI. The CDR3 DNA sequence: TGCGCCAGCAGTGAGTCAAGGGGGGACGGAAACACCATATATTTT. As protein: CASSESRGDGNTIYF.

Note on this clonotype: At one end, the junction sequence differs from germline, possibly due to a read error. V usage is TRBV6-1 and J usage is TRBJ2-1, with TRBD2 matching 10 bases. Looked up from germline, CDR1 is MNHNS and CDR2 is SASEGT. This CDR3 spans 13 amino acids. CDR3 sequence: CASSETRDLAGDF. The CDR3 DNA is TGTGCCAGCAGTGAAACCCGGGACCTAGCGGGAGACTTC.

V usage is TRBV27 and J usage is TRBJ2-1; the match to TRBD1 covers 7 bases. CDR1 is MNHEY, CDR2 SMNVEV, per germline (reference sequence). There are 14 residues in the CDR3. V lost 3 bases to trimming and J lost 9 bases; unmatched junction nucleotides: 8. CDR3 sequence reads: CASSFRQGRIEQFF. In nucleotides, the CDR3 is TGTGCCAGCAGTTTCCGACAGGGCCGGATTGAGCAGTTCTTC.

This sequence joins TRBV6-1 and TRBJ2-1; 7 positions match TRBD1. This CDR3 is built from 17 residues. Looked up from germline, CDR1 is MNHNS and CDR2 is SASEGT. J lost 2 bases, V lost 2 bases, and 9 bases had no gene match. CDR3 DNA sequence: TGTGCCAGCAGTGAAAGTAGGGGGCGGGTGGCCTACAATGAGCAGTTCTTC. Its protein product is CASSESRGRVAYNEQFF.

The chain uses TRBV11-2 and TRBJ2-1; D uncertain. The tail of the sequence fits TRBJ2-7 better, so the J call may be wrong. The CDR3 sequence is 15 residues long. Germline values: CDR1 SGHAT, CDR2 FQNNGV. The CDR3, as DNA: TGTGCCAGCAGCTTAGGGCAGGTTTCCTACAATGAGCAGTACTTC. It yields the protein CASSLGQVSYNEQYF.

The chain links TRBV27 to TRBJ2-1; a possible D gene is TRBD2 (5 bases). CDR3 size: 13 residues. V lost 3 bases and J lost 6, with 9 bases in between. Per the germline V gene, CDR1 is MNHEY and CDR2 is SMNVEV (reference sequence). This chain's CDR3 is CASSFWGANEQFF. The CDR3 DNA is TGTGCCAGCAGTTTTTGGGGAGCCAATGAGCAGTTCTTC.

The genes are TRBV6-1 and TRBJ2-7; the match to TRBD2 covers 8 bases. The DNA end lines up better with TRBJ2-1; the J call may be wrong. Per the germline V gene, CDR1 is MNHNS and CDR2 is SASEGT. The CDR3 has 15 amino acids. The CDR3 region is CASSSRGGSNNEQFF. CDR3 bases: TGTGCCAGCAGCTCCCGGGGGGGCAGCAACAATGAGCAGTTCTTC.

Points on this clonotype: The conserved closing phenylalanine or tryptophan is absent in this CDR3, likely reflecting a read error. V usage is TRBV6-5 and J usage is TRBJ2-1, with TRBD1 matching over 7 bases. The J call is doubtful: the DNA matches TRBJ2-7 better. The CDR3 covers 15 residues. Looked up from germline, CDR1 is MNHEY and CDR2 is SVGAGI. The chain's CDR3 is CASRTGTVPFREQYC. The CDR3 nucleotides are TGTGCCAGCAGAACCGGGACAGTCCCCTTCCGGGAGCAGTACTGC.

This chain uses TRBV6-1 with TRBJ2-1; TRBD2 aligns across 8 bases. The J call is uncertain, as TRBJ2-5 better fits the DNA end. CDR1 MNHNS and CDR2 SASEGT come from the germline V gene. The CDR3 has 13 amino acids. In nucleotides, the CDR3 is TGTGCCAGCAGTGGGCTCCGGGGGGGGACCCAGTACTTC. Translating gives CASSGLRGGTQYF.

The V and J genes are TRBV7-3 and TRBJ2-2; 8 nucleotides agree with TRBD2. The germline V gene has CDR1 SGHTA and CDR2 FQGTGA. V was pared by 4 bases and J by 12 bases, with 19 bases of the junction left unmatched. CDR3 length equals 17 residues. The CDR3 region is CASSSGGSGSLSGKLFF. The DNA for the CDR3 is TGTGCCAGCAGCTCCGGAGGGAGCGGGAGTTTGTCGGGGAAGCTGTTTTTT. The entire variable domain, with the rest obtained from reference TRBV7-3 and TRBJ2-2, is as follows: GAGVSQTPSNKVTEKGKYVELRCDPISGHTALYWYRQSLGQGPEFLIYFQGTGAADDSGLPNDRFFAVRPEGSVSTLKIQRTERGDSAVYLCASSSGGSGSLSGKLFFGEGSRLTVL.